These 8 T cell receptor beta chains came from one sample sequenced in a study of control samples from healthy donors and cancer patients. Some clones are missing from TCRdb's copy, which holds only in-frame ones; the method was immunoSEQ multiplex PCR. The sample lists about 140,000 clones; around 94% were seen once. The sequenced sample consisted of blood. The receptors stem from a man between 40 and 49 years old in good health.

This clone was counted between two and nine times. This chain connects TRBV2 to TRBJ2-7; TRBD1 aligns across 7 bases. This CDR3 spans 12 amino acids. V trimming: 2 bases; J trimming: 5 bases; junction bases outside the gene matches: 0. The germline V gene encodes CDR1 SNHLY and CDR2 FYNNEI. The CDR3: CASSETGDEQYF. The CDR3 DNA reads TGTGCCAGCAGTGAAACAGGGGACGAGCAGTACTTC.

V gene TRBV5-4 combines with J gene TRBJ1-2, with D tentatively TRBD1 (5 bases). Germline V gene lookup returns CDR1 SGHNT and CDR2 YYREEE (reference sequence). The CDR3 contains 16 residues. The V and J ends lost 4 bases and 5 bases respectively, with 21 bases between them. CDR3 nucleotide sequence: TGTGCCAGCAGCGATGGGGCCGGGACGCCCTTATATGGCTACACCTTC. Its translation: CASSDGAGTPLYGYTF.

The CDR3: CASSESRATGGGYTF. CDR3 coding DNA: TGCGCCAGCAGTGAGTCTAGGGCGACGGGCGGGGGCTACACCTTC. The chain combines TRBV10-2 with TRBJ1-2; D gene ambiguous. V was cut by 0 bases and J by 8 bases, with 16 bases left in between. The CDR3 runs 15 residues. Per the germline V gene, CDR1 is WSHSY and CDR2 is SAAADI.

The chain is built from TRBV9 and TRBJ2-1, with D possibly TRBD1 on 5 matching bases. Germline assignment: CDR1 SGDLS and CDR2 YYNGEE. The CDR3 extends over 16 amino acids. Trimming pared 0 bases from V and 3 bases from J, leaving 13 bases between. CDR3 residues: CASSVEGRGLYNEQFF. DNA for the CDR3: TGTGCCAGCAGCGTAGAAGGAAGGGGCCTCTACAATGAGCAGTTCTTC.

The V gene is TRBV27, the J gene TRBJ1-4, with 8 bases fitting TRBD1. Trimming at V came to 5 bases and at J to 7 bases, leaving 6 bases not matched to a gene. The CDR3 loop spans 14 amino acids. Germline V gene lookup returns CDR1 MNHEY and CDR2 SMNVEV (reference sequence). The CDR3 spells CASSLWTGSEKLFF. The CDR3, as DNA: TGTGCCAGCAGTCTTTGGACAGGGAGTGAAAAACTGTTTTTT.

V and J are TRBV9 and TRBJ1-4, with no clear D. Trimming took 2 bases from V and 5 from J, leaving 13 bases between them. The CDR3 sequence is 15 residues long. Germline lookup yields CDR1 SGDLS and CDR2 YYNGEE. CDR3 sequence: CASSVFPEDNEKLFF. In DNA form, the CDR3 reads TGTGCCAGCAGCGTCTTCCCAGAGGACAATGAAAAACTGTTTTTT.

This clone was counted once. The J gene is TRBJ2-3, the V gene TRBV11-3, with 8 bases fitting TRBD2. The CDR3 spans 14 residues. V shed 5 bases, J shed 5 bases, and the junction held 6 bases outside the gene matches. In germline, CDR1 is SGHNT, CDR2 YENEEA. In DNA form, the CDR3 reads TGTGCCAGCAGCGCCGGACTAGCAGGAGATACGCAGTATTTT. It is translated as CASSAGLAGDTQYF.

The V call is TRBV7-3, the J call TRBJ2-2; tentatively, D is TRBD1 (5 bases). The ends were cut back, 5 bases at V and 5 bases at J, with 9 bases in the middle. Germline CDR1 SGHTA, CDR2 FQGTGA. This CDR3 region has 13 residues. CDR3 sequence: CASSTGGTGELFF. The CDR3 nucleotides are TGTGCCAGCAGCACAGGTGGAACCGGGGAGCTGTTTTTT.